The 26 T cell receptor beta chains listed next were all sequenced from one sample in a study of spatial heterogeneity in lung cancer. Findings of the study overall: In tumors, expanded intratumoral alpha and beta TCR counts tracked mutation counts.

TCRdb reanalysed the 5' RACE reads using MiXCR and keeps one entry per CDR3 protein. The sample records around 20,000 distinct CDR3 sequences, 7.5% being singletons. No antigen is known for these receptors. Indicated time point: sample taken at primary tumor resection. This specimen consisted of lung tumor tissue, obtained at surgery. The receptors shown here come from a male donor with early-stage non-small cell lung cancer.

This clonotype has ten or more counts. The chain couples TRBV9 to TRBJ1-2; maybe TRBD1 (5 bases). This CDR3 is built from 15 residues. Trimming took 4 bases from V and 8 from J, leaving 21 bases between them. In germline, CDR1 is SGDLS, CDR2 YYNGEE. The CDR3 DNA reads as TGTGCCAGCAGCTTTGGGGACGGACCGGCGGGGGGCTACACCTTC. This codes for CASSFGDGPAGGYTF.

This clonotype was counted many times. The V gene is TRBV19, the J gene TRBJ1-4; D gene unclear. Germline V gives CDR1 LNHDA, CDR2 SQIVND (reference sequence). V was trimmed by 7 bases and J by 2 bases, leaving 14 bases between them. This CDR3 has 15 residues. The CDR3 DNA sequence: TGTGCCAGTAAGTCGGGGAGCCGGACTAATGAAAAACTGTTTTTT. Translating it yields CASKSGSRTNEKLFF.

This clonotype was recorded at least ten times. The rearrangement links TRBV2 to TRBJ2-3; possible D gene TRBD1, 5 bases. There are 13 residues in the CDR3. CDR1 is SNHLY, CDR2 FYNNEI, per germline. Trimming stripped 4 bases from V and 6 bases from J, with 11 bases between. The CDR3 region has the DNA TGTGCCAGCAGTGGGGGCAGGGCGGATACGCAGTATTTT. It translates to CASSGGRADTQYF.

On this clonotype: Since a much larger clone is just one base distant, this may be a read error. This CDR3 is CASRFDQPQHF. The CDR3 DNA sequence: TGTGCCAGCAGATTCGATCAGCCCCAGCATTTT. The chain employs TRBV12-3 or TRBV12-4 and TRBJ1-5; no clear D. Trimming pared 6 bases from V and 5 bases from J, leaving 5 bases between. This CDR3 spans 11 amino acids.

At least ten counts were recorded for this clonotype. The genes are TRBV3-1 and TRBJ1-1; 9 bases are shared with TRBD1. The CDR3 runs 13 residues. Germline V gene data show CDR1 as LGHDT and CDR2 as YNNKEL (reference sequence). The trim removed 4 bases at V and 10 bases at J, leaving 7 bases unmatched. Here the CDR3 DNA reads TGTGCCAGCAGCCCAGAAGGGACAGGGCGAGCTTTCTTT. Encoded protein: CASSPEGTGRAFF.

Only a few counts were recorded for this clonotype. The chain combines TRBV12-3 or TRBV12-4 with TRBJ2-5; TRBD2 might be the D (6 bases). Trimming shortened V by 8 bases and J by 7 bases, and 20 bases separated the two germline ends. This CDR3 spans 14 amino acids. The CDR3 DNA follows: TGTGCCAGCGGACCCGGGAGTAGAGTAGGGACCCAGTACTTC. It translates to CASGPGSRVGTQYF.

This clonotype was seen a handful of times. V is TRBV6-2 or TRBV6-3 and J is TRBJ2-5; D perhaps matches TRBD1 (6 bases). The CDR3 is made up of 15 amino acids. V lost 7 bases and J lost 2, with 17 bases in between. From germline, CDR1 is MNHEY and CDR2 SVGEGT. This CDR3 reads CASTLDRYSQETQYF. The CDR3 coding sequence is TGTGCCAGCACCCTCGACAGGTACTCGCAAGAGACCCAGTACTTC.

The chain combines TRBV14 with TRBJ1-6; D is unclear. Per the germline V gene, CDR1 is SGHDN and CDR2 is FVKESK. V lost 5 bases and J 9 bases, leaving 14 bases between the germline ends. The CDR3 runs 14 residues. CDR3 coding DNA: TGTGCCAGCAGCTTCAGAGGTTCCTCTTCACCCCTCCACTTT. It yields the protein CASSFRGSSSPLHF.

This clonotype appeared many times. The V gene is TRBV5-1, the J gene TRBJ1-6, with a tentative D call TRBD1 (5 bases). Germline V gene sequence: CDR1 SGHRS, CDR2 YFSETQ. V was clipped by 0 bases and J by 7 bases, with 14 bases between them. The CDR3 has 16 residues. CDR3 in amino acids: CASSLGAEGFNSPLHF. The CDR3 DNA is TGCGCCAGCAGCTTGGGCGCCGAGGGGTTCAATTCACCCCTCCACTTT.

This chain's CDR3 is CASSPRTRGAGANVLTF. The CDR3 DNA is TGTGCCAGCAGCCCACGTACAAGGGGGGCTGGGGCCAACGTCCTGACTTTC. The chain links TRBV9 to TRBJ2-6, with D tentatively TRBD1 or TRBD2 (6 bases each). This CDR3 is 17 amino acids long. The germline V and J ends were trimmed by 4 bases and 2 bases, with 16 bases remaining between them. Germline-derived CDR1 and CDR2 are SGDLS and YYNGEE.

This clonotype was seen many times. This chain uses TRBV6-2 or TRBV6-3 with TRBJ2-7; D gene unclear. Trimming took off 2 bases at V and 3 bases at J, with 2 bases between the two ends. The CDR3 loop spans 11 amino acids. Germline V gene data show CDR1 as MNHEY and CDR2 as SVGEGT. CDR3 sequence (DNA): TGTGCCAGCAGTTACCGCTACGAGCAGTACTTC. The encoded protein is CASSYRYEQYF.

This clonotype is medium-sized by share. The chain is built from TRBV4-3 and TRBJ2-7, with 7 bases aligning to TRBD2. The V gene end was trimmed by 0 bases and the J gene end by 2 bases; junction bases not matched to a gene: 10. The germline gives CDR1 LGHNA, CDR2 YSLEER. This CDR3 is 17 amino acids long. The CDR3 protein is CASSQDWGEGAAYEQYF. The CDR3 nucleotides read TGCGCCAGCAGCCAAGATTGGGGGGAGGGAGCGGCCTACGAGCAGTACTTC.

Comment on this clonotype: With a much larger clone just one base away, this may be a read error. This sequence joins TRBV2 and TRBJ1-6; D not resolved. The germline V gene encodes CDR1 SNHLY and CDR2 FYNNEI. The CDR3 runs to 12 residues. The CDR3 region is CASRKVDSPLNF. CDR3 DNA: TGTGCCAGCAGGAAGGTGGATTCACCCCTCAACTTT.

Ten or more counts support this clonotype. The rearrangement joins TRBV4-3 to TRBJ2-6; D may be TRBD1 (6 bases). Germline CDR1 is LGHNA and CDR2 is YSLEER. V was trimmed by 0 bases and J by 0 bases, leaving 12 bases between them. The CDR3 has 18 residues. CDR3 bases: TGCGCCAGCAGCCAAGATTGGCAGGGGTTCTCTGGGGCCAACGTCCTGACTTTC. This encodes CASSQDWQGFSGANVLTF.

This clonotype is categorized as medium-sized. This sequence joins TRBV18 and TRBJ1-1; TRBD1 might be the D (6 bases). The CDR3 has 18 amino acids. In germline, CDR1 is KGHSH, CDR2 LQKENI. V lost 2 bases and J 1 base, leaving 20 bases between the germline ends. The CDR3 DNA sequence: TGTGCCAGCTCACCAGAAACAGGGTCCTATATAAAGAACACTGAAGCTTTCTTT. This encodes CASSPETGSYIKNTEAFF.

This clonotype was recorded a few times. The chain joins TRBV10-2 to TRBJ2-3; unclear D gene. Trimming shortened V by 4 bases and J by 4 bases, and 9 bases separated the two germline ends. The CDR3 covers 13 residues. The germline V gene has CDR1 WSHSY and CDR2 SAAADI. Here the CDR3 DNA reads TGCGCCAGCAGTGTACCTGGTTCAGATACGCAGTATTTT. Translated, it gives CASSVPGSDTQYF.

The V and J genes are TRBV11-2 and TRBJ2-6; possibly TRBD2 for D (6 bases). The CDR3 spans 16 residues. Germline V gives CDR1 SGHAT, CDR2 FQNNGV. V lost 4 bases to trimming and J lost 2 bases, with 12 bases between them. CDR3 coding DNA: TGTGCCAGCAGCTCCGTCGGAGGGGCTGGGGCCAACGTCCTGACTTTC. Translation gives CASSSVGGAGANVLTF.

This clonotype was counted ten times or more. This rearrangement joins TRBV7-3 to TRBJ2-1, with 16 bases matching TRBD2. After removal of 5 bases from V and 7 bases from J, the junction contained 5 bases not matched to a gene. CDR3 length equals 16 residues. Germline-derived CDR1 and CDR2 are SGHTA and FQGTGA. The chain's CDR3 is CASSLWGLAGGNEQFF. The CDR3 DNA follows: TGTGCCAGCAGCCTCTGGGGACTAGCGGGGGGGAATGAGCAGTTCTTC.

This clonotype was found many times. V usage is TRBV7-9 and J usage is TRBJ1-2, with 8 bases lining up with TRBD1. Germline CDR1 reads SEHNR; CDR2 reads FQNEAQ (reference sequence). The junction had 6 bases not matched to a gene; V was cut back by 10 bases and J by 2 bases. The CDR3 has 13 amino acids. The DNA of the CDR3 is TGTGCCACCCAGGGGGCCGCCAACTATGGCTACACCTTC. This encodes CATQGAANYGYTF.

This clonotype was seen at least ten times. This chain joins TRBV29-1 and TRBJ2-2, with D perhaps TRBD1 (6 bases). Germline CDR1 SQVTM, CDR2 ANQGSEA. The germline V and J ends were trimmed by 4 bases and 3 bases, with 6 bases remaining between them. CDR3 length equals 12 residues. For the CDR3, the DNA is TGCAGCGTTGGACAGGACACCGGGGAGCTGTTTTTT. This encodes CSVGQDTGELFF.

At least ten counts were recorded for this clonotype. The rearrangement links TRBV6-2 or TRBV6-3 to TRBJ1-1, with 7 bases aligning to TRBD1. The ends lost 6 bases at V and 4 bases at J; junction bases unmatched: 11. Germline V CDR1 and CDR2: MNHEY, SVGEGT. The CDR3 extends over 15 amino acids. The CDR3 nucleotides are TGTGCCAGCAGCCCGAAGACAGGGAGGTTCACTGAAGCTTTCTTT. It specifies CASSPKTGRFTEAFF.

This clonotype was observed many times. The chain recombines TRBV5-1 with TRBJ2-1; D is ambiguous. Germline V CDR1 and CDR2: SGHRS, YFSETQ. With 0 bases removed from V and 6 bases from J, the gap between germline ends came to 4 bases. This CDR3 contains 12 residues. In nucleotides, the CDR3 is TGCGCCAGCAGCTTGGCCGCCAATGAGCAGTTCTTC. The encoded protein is CASSLAANEQFF. Complete variable domain (other parts from reference TRBV5-1 and TRBJ2-1): KAGVTQTPRYLIKTRGQQVTLSCSPISGHRSVSWYQQTPGQGLQFLFEYFSETQRNKGNFPGRFSGRQFSNSRSEMNVSTLELGDSALYLCASSLAANEQFFGPGTRLTVL.

This clonotype was seen more than once but under ten times. The chain has TRBV4-2 and TRBJ1-2; D not certain. Trimming took 4 bases from V and 8 from J, leaving 14 bases between them. The germline V gene has CDR1 LGHNA and CDR2 YNFKEQ. This CDR3 comprises 13 residues. In DNA, the CDR3 is TGTGCCAGCAGCCCCTCAGTGTTTGGGGGCTACACCTTC. Protein product: CASSPSVFGGYTF.

This clonotype was seen repeatedly, ten times or more. J is TRBJ2-7 and V is TRBV20-1, with TRBD1 as a possible D gene (5 bases). The ends were cut back, 2 bases at V and 0 bases at J, with 11 bases in the middle. This CDR3 contains 14 residues. Germline-derived CDR1 and CDR2 are DFQATT and SNEGSKA (reference sequence). As DNA, the CDR3 is TGCAGTGCTAGACAACAGGTTAGCTCCTACGAGCAGTACTTC. It yields the protein CSARQQVSSYEQYF.

This clonotype appeared a few times. The V gene is TRBV5-1, the J gene TRBJ2-2; D tentatively reads TRBD1 or TRBD2 (5 bases each). The germline V gene has CDR1 SGHRS and CDR2 YFSETQ. Trimming took off 0 bases at V and 0 bases at J, with 15 bases between the two ends. The length of the CDR3 is 18 residues. The CDR3 protein is CASSLAMGVGANTGELFF. DNA for the CDR3: TGCGCCAGCAGCTTGGCCATGGGGGTTGGAGCGAACACCGGGGAGCTGTTTTTT.

The table lists this clonotype with many counts. The rearrangement joins TRBV5-1 to TRBJ1-1; 8 bases are shared with TRBD1. CDR1 and CDR2 (germline): SGHRS, YFSETQ. This CDR3 is 14 amino acids long. With 3 bases clipped from V and 1 base from J, the junction kept 2 bases outside the gene matches. DNA of the CDR3: TGCGCCAGCAGCTGGGGACAGGCGAACACTGAAGCTTTCTTT. Protein: CASSWGQANTEAFF.